This T cell receptor (beta chain) was sequenced during a study of shared clonotypes between healthy human individuals. The CDR3 sequence is 13 residues long. From germline, CDR1 is SQVTM and CDR2 ANQGSEA. The ends lost 7 bases at V and 5 bases at J; junction bases unmatched: 6. Data came from immunoSEQ multiplex PCR; TCRdb stores just in-frame clones and leaves some out. The data show about 2.3 million clones, 80% to 95% seen once. With regard to this clone: Other DNA sequences within the sample encode an identical CDR3.

The gene calls are TRBV29-1 and TRBJ1-1, with 11 bases lining up with TRBD1. The receptor comes from a man aged 18 to 29 in good health. Some clones in this sample may be carry-over from other donors' samples. Source material: naive CD4+ T cells from PBMCs. Subset defined: CD45RA+ positively selected. CDR3 loop: CSAGQGVGTEAFF. The CDR3, as DNA: TGCAGCGCGGGACAGGGGGTAGGAACTGAAGCTTTCTTT.